These 22 T cell receptor beta chains share one sample of origin, sequenced in a study of shared clonotypes between healthy human individuals. Assay used: immunoSEQ multiplex PCR; TCRdb lists only in-frame clones, some missing. The sample consists of around 2.5 million clones, more than 85% of them appearing once. Input material: naive CD4+ T cells from PBMCs. Subset in this sample: CD45RA+ positively selected. These receptors all come from a man younger than 35 in good health. Some clones in this sample may be carry-over from other donors' samples.

The V call is TRBV5-1, the J call TRBJ2-7; a weak D match, TRBD1 (6 bases). V was clipped by 4 bases and J by 6 bases, with 17 bases between them. The CDR3 has 14 amino acids. The germline V gene has CDR1 SGHRS and CDR2 YFSETQ. The CDR3 is CASSPRTEMGEQYF. The CDR3 DNA reads TGCGCCAGCAGCCCCCGGACAGAGATGGGCGAGCAGTACTTC. The full variable domain, completed using reference TRBV5-1 and TRBJ2-7, is KAGVTQTPRYLIKTRGQQVTLSCSPISGHRSVSWYQQTPGQGLQFLFEYFSETQRNKGNFPGRFSGRQFSNSRSEMNVSTLELGDSALYLCASSPRTEMGEQYFGPGTRLTVT.

This chain uses TRBV4-2 with TRBJ1-2; no definite D call. This CDR3 is 14 amino acids long. V was pared by 0 bases and J by 6 bases, with 11 bases between. Germline V gene data show CDR1 as LGHNA and CDR2 as YNFKEQ. CDR3 in DNA: TGTGCCAGCAGCCAAGACCGGGAGGCAGATGGCTACACCTTC. Amino acids: CASSQDREADGYTF.

The chain joins TRBV6-6 to TRBJ1-1; 8 positions agree with TRBD1. This CDR3 is built from 16 residues. Per germline, CDR1 MNHNY and CDR2 SVGAGI (reference sequence). With 6 bases clipped from V and 4 bases from J, the junction kept 13 bases outside the gene matches. CDR3 sequence reads: CASSLVSGGSITEAFF. CDR3 sequence (DNA): TGTGCCAGCAGCTTGGTTTCAGGGGGCTCGATCACTGAAGCTTTCTTT.

In regard to this clone: Different DNA sequences within this sample yield the same CDR3. The genes are TRBV28 and TRBJ1-3, with a possible D match to TRBD1 (5 bases). The CDR3 runs to 14 residues. The V gene's germline CDR1 is MDHEN and CDR2 SYDVKM. Trimming took off 5 bases at V and 4 bases at J, with 12 bases between the two ends. The CDR3 loop is CASSTRVSGNTIYF. CDR3 coding DNA: TGTGCCAGCAGTACCAGGGTTTCCGGAAACACCATATATTTT.

The chain recombines TRBV19 with TRBJ2-3, with D tentatively TRBD1 or TRBD2 (6 bases each). Trimming pared 8 bases from V and 2 bases from J, leaving 11 bases between. Germline V gene sequence: CDR1 LNHDA, CDR2 SQIVND (reference sequence). This CDR3 contains 13 residues. CDR3 in DNA: TGTGCCAGTCCCCGGGGGCCCACAGATACGCAGTATTTT. Amino acid sequence: CASPRGPTDTQYF.

The J gene is TRBJ2-2, the V gene TRBV5-1; the D gene is possibly TRBD1 (6 bases). Germline V lookup: CDR1 SGHRS, CDR2 YFSETQ. CDR3 length: 16 residues. V was pared by 0 bases and J by 3 bases, with 12 bases between. The CDR3 DNA is TGCGCCAGCAGCTTGGATGGCAGGGGCTACACCGGGGAGCTGTTTTTT. This translates into CASSLDGRGYTGELFF.

The chain carries TRBV5-6 and TRBJ2-7; 8 bases fit TRBD1. CDR3 length: 15 amino acids. Unmatched junction bases numbered 9, after V lost 4 bases and J lost 3 bases. Germline CDR1 is SGHDT and CDR2 is YYEEEE. The CDR3 DNA is TGTGCCAGCAGCGCAAGACAGGGGTATGGCTACGAGCAGTACTTC. This translates into CASSARQGYGYEQYF.

This chain's CDR3 is CASSQSGKAYEQYF. DNA for the CDR3: TGTGCCAGCTCCCAGAGCGGGAAGGCCTACGAGCAGTACTTC. This chain uses TRBV18 with TRBJ2-7; 7 nucleotides match TRBD2. Germline V lookup: CDR1 KGHSH, CDR2 LQKENI. The J segment lost 2 bases and the V segment lost 6 bases, leaving 7 bases of the junction unmatched. CDR3 length equals 14 residues. Supplemented by reference TRBV18 and TRBJ2-7, the full variable domain reads NAGVMQNPRHLVRRRGQEARLRCSPMKGHSHVYWYRQLPEEGLKFMVYLQKENIIDESGMPKERFSAEFPKEGPSILRIQQVVRGDSAAYFCASSQSGKAYEQYFGPGTRLTVT.

Only one count was recorded for this clone. This chain joins TRBV5-1 and TRBJ1-5; 7 bases agree with TRBD1. The CDR3 spans 17 residues. CDR1 SGHRS and CDR2 YFSETQ come from the germline V gene. V was clipped by 4 bases and J by 1 base; unmatched bases: 11. CDR3 coding DNA: TGCGCCAGCAGCCCAGACCCCATGACAGGGAGCAATCAGCCCCAGCATTTT. Its translation: CASSPDPMTGSNQPQHF.

The rearrangement links TRBV6-1 to TRBJ2-3; D is unclear. The CDR3 runs 14 residues. Germline V gene data show CDR1 as MNHNS and CDR2 as SASEGT. V shed 7 bases and J shed 2 bases, with 13 bases lying between them. As DNA, the CDR3 is TGTGCCAGCACGGGCAGCTATTCCACAGATACGCAGTATTTT. This codes for CASTGSYSTDTQYF.

On this clone itself: Additional DNA sequences in this sample encode the identical CDR3. The chain employs TRBV9 and TRBJ2-5, with 10 bases fitting TRBD2. V lost 0 bases to trimming and J lost 7 bases; unmatched junction nucleotides: 0. Looked up from germline, CDR1 is SGDLS and CDR2 is YYNGEE. This CDR3 spans 13 amino acids. The CDR3 sequence is CASSVGTSGTQYF. CDR3 sequence (DNA): TGTGCCAGCAGCGTAGGGACTAGCGGGACCCAGTACTTC.

The chain links TRBV6-5 to TRBJ2-2; D is undetermined. There are 13 residues in the CDR3. Germline values: CDR1 MNHEY, CDR2 SVGAGI. Trimming shortened V by 8 bases and J by 6 bases, and 13 bases separated the two germline ends. The CDR3 nucleotides read TGTGCCAGCGGCGTAGGTGGCGCCGGGGAGCTGTTTTTT. As protein: CASGVGGAGELFF.

CDR3 protein: CASSFSPGSDSGANVLTF. DNA of the CDR3: TGTGCCAGCAGCTTCTCCCCGGGCAGCGACTCTGGGGCCAACGTCCTGACTTTC. This sequence joins TRBV7-3 and TRBJ2-6, with no clear D. The CDR3 sequence is 18 residues long. The V and J ends lost 3 bases and 0 bases respectively, with 15 bases between them. Germline values: CDR1 SGHTA, CDR2 FQGTGA.

The chain recombines TRBV15 with TRBJ1-5; D is possibly TRBD1 (5 bases). Trimming removed 3 bases at V and 6 bases at J, with 12 bases between. Germline V gene lookup returns CDR1 LNHNV and CDR2 YYDKDF (reference sequence). The CDR3 runs 14 residues. CDR3 nucleotides: TGTGCCACCAGCAGGATCCGACAGCCTCAGCCCCAGCATTTT. Amino acid sequence: CATSRIRQPQPQHF.

The V gene is TRBV19, the J gene TRBJ2-4; D might be TRBD1 (7 bases). The germline CDR1 and CDR2 sequences are LNHDA and SQIVND (reference sequence). The CDR3 has 18 residues. Trimming took off 5 bases at V and 2 bases at J, with 22 bases between the two ends. This CDR3 is CASSGAPLRGATKNIQYF. For the CDR3, the DNA is TGTGCCAGTAGTGGAGCGCCACTCAGGGGGGCGACCAAAAACATTCAGTACTTC.

The chain has TRBV27 and TRBJ1-2, with 12 bases aligning to TRBD1. The germline V gene encodes CDR1 MNHEY and CDR2 SMNVEV (reference sequence). CDR3 length: 16 amino acids. V trimming: 6 bases; J trimming: 7 bases; junction bases outside the gene matches: 12. CDR3 DNA sequence: TGTGCCAGCAGAGTCCCGGGACAGGGGGCGCAATTTGGCTACACCTTC. Translating it yields CASRVPGQGAQFGYTF.

This chain joins TRBV5-1 and TRBJ2-7, with 10 bases matching TRBD2. The ends lost 2 bases at V and 0 bases at J; junction bases unmatched: 5. Looked up from germline, CDR1 is SGHRS and CDR2 is YFSETQ. The CDR3 spans 16 residues. The CDR3 loop is CASSLAGGEGSYEQYF. CDR3 DNA: TGCGCCAGCAGCTTAGCGGGAGGGGAGGGCTCCTACGAGCAGTACTTC.

The gene calls are TRBV5-1 and TRBJ2-1, with D perhaps matching TRBD1 (5 bases). The V end lost 0 bases, the J end lost 7 bases, and 11 bases lay between the germline ends. Germline V gene data show CDR1 as SGHRS and CDR2 as YFSETQ. The length of the CDR3 is 14 residues. The CDR3 sequence: CASSLGAKGNEQFF. The CDR3 DNA is TGCGCCAGCAGCTTGGGTGCGAAGGGGAATGAGCAGTTCTTC.

The count of this clone is one. The same CDR3 is also encoded by other DNA sequences in this sample. The V and J genes are TRBV20-1 and TRBJ2-7, with D possibly matching TRBD2 (6 bases). This CDR3 spans 11 amino acids. V was pared by 6 bases and J by 3 bases, with 9 bases between. CDR1 is DFQATT and CDR2 is SNEGSKA in the germline V gene (reference sequence). The CDR3 reads CSASDYYEQYF. As DNA, the CDR3 is TGCAGTGCCTCGGACTACTACGAGCAGTACTTC.

This chain connects TRBV21-1 to TRBJ1-2. TRBV21-1 is flagged as a pseudogene. The CDR3 has 17 residues. CDR3 loop: CASSNQGGNLSNYGYTF. The CDR3 nucleotides are TGTGCCAGCAGCAATCAGGGAGGGAACCTCTCTAACTATGGCTACACCTTC.

The chain is built from TRBV5-1 and TRBJ2-5; no reliable D call. Between the trimmed V and J ends, which lost 4 bases and 2 bases, there was a span of 12 bases. Looked up from germline, CDR1 is SGHRS and CDR2 is YFSETQ. This CDR3 is built from 14 residues. CDR3 nucleotides: TGCGCCAGCAGCGGCCCCTCGCAGCAAGAGACCCAGTACTTC. Amino acids: CASSGPSQQETQYF. Full variable domain (missing parts from reference TRBV5-1 and TRBJ2-5): KAGVTQTPRYLIKTRGQQVTLSCSPISGHRSVSWYQQTPGQGLQFLFEYFSETQRNKGNFPGRFSGRQFSNSRSEMNVSTLELGDSALYLCASSGPSQQETQYFGPGTRLLVL.

This chain joins TRBV27 and TRBJ1-5; D call uncertain. The germline V gene has CDR1 MNHEY and CDR2 SMNVEV (reference sequence). This CDR3 comprises 17 residues. The V end was cut by 4 bases, the J end by 3 bases, with 19 bases between. CDR3 sequence (DNA): TGTGCCAGCAGTTCAAGGGCGCGCGCCTCTTTCAATCAGCCCCAGCATTTT. Protein product: CASSSRARASFNQPQHF.